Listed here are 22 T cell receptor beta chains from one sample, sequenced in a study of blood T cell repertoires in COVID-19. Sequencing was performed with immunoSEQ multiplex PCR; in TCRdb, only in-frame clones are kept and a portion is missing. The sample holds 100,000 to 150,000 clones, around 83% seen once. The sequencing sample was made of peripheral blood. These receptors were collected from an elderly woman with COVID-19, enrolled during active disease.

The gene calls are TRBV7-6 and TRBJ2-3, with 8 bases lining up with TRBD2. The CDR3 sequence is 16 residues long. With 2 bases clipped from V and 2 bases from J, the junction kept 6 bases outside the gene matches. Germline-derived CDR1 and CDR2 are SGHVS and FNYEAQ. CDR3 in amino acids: CASSLLLAASTDTQYF. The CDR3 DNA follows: TGTGCCAGCAGCTTACTACTAGCGGCCTCCACAGATACGCAGTATTTT.

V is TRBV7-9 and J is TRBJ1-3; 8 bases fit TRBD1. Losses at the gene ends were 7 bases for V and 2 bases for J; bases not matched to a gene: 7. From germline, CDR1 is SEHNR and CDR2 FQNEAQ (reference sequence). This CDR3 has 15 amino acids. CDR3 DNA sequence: TGTGCCAGCACCATGACAGGGGATCCTGGAAACACCATATATTTT. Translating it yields CASTMTGDPGNTIYF.

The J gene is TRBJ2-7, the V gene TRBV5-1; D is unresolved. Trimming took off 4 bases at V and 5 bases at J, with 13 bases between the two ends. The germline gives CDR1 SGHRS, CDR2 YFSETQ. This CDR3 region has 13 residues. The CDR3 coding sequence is TGCGCCAGCAGCCCACAAACCCTCCACGAGCAGTACTTC. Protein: CASSPQTLHEQYF.

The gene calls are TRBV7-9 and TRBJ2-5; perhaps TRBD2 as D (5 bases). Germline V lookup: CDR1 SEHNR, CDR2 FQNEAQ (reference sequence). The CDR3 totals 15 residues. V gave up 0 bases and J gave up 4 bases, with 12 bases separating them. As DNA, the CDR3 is TGTGCCAGCAGCTTAGCATGGGCGGGTGGAGAGACCCAGTACTTC. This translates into CASSLAWAGGETQYF.

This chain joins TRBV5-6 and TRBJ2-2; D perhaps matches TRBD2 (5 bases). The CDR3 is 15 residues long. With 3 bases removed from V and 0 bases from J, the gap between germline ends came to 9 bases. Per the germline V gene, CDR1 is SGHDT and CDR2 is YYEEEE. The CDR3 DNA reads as TGTGCCAGCAGCTCGAGCGGACCGAACACCGGGGAGCTGTTTTTT. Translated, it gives CASSSSGPNTGELFF.

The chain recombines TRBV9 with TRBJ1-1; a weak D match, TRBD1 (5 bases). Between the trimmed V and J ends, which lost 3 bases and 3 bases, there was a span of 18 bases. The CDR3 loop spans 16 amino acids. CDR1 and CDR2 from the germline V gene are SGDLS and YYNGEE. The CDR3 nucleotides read TGTGCCAGCAGCGAGGGCTCGGGGGGATTGGACACTGAAGCTTTCTTT. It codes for CASSEGSGGLDTEAFF.

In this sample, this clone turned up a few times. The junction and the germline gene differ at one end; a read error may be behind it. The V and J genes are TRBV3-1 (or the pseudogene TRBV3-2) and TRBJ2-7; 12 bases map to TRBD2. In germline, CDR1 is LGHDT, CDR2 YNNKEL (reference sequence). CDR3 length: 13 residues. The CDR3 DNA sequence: TGTGCCAGCAGCCCCGGACTAGCGGGATCGGTCCACTTC. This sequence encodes CASSPGLAGSVHF.

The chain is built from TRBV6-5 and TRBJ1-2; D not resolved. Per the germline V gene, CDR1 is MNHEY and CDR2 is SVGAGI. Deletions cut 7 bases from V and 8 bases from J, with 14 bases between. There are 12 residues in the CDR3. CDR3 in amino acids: CASTKAEGGYTF. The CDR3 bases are TGTGCCAGCACCAAGGCGGAGGGAGGCTACACCTTC.

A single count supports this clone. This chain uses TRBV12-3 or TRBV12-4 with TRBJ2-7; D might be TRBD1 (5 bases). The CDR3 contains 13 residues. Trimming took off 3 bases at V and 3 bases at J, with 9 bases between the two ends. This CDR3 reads CASSFTGDYEQYF. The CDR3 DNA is TGTGCCAGCAGTTTTACAGGAGACTACGAGCAGTACTTC.

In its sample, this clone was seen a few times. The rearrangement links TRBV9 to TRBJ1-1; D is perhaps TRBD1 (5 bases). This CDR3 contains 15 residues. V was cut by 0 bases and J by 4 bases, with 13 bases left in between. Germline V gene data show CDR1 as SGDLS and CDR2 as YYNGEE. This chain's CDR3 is CASSVGLGGITEAFF. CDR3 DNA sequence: TGTGCCAGCAGCGTAGGTCTCGGGGGGATCACTGAAGCTTTCTTT.

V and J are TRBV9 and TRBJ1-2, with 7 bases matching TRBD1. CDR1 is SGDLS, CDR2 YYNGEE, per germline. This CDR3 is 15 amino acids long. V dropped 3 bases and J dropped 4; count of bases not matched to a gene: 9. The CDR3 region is CASSGDRVRAYGYTF. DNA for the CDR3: TGTGCCAGCAGCGGCGACAGGGTTCGTGCCTATGGCTACACCTTC.

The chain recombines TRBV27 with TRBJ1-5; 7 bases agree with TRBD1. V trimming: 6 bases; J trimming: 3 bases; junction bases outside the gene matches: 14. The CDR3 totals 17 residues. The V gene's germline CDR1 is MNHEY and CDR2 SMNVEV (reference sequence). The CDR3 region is CASRKRAGQRSNQPQHF. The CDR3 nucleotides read TGTGCCAGCAGGAAAAGGGCGGGACAGAGGTCCAATCAGCCCCAGCATTTT.

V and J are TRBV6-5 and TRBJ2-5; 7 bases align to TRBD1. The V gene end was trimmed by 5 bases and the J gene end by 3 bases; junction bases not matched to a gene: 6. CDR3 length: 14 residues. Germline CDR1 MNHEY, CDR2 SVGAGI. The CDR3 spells CASSPRQGKETQYF. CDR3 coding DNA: TGTGCCAGCAGTCCACGACAGGGAAAAGAGACCCAGTACTTC.

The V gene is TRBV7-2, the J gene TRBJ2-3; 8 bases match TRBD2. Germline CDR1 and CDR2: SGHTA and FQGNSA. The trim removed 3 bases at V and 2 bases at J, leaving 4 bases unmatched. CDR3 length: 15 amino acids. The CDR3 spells CASSLVAGFTDTQYF. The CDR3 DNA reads TGTGCCAGCAGCTTGGTAGCGGGATTCACAGATACGCAGTATTTT.

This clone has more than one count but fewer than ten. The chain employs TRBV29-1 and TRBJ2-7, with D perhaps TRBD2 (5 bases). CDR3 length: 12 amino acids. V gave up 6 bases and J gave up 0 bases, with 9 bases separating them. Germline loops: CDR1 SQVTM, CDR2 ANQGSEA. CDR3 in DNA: TGCAGCGTCCGACGGGGCTCCTACGAGCAGTACTTC. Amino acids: CSVRRGSYEQYF.

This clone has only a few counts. CDR3 amino acids: CASSPLPGQIIPTYNSPLHF. CDR3 sequence (DNA): TGTGCCAGCTCACCACTGCCGGGACAGATAATACCAACCTATAATTCACCCCTCCACTTT. The chain links TRBV18 to TRBJ1-6; TRBD1 aligns across 7 bases. Germline lookup yields CDR1 KGHSH and CDR2 LQKENI. This CDR3 has 20 amino acids. Germline trimming cut 1 base from V and 2 bases from J; bases unmatched to any gene: 14.

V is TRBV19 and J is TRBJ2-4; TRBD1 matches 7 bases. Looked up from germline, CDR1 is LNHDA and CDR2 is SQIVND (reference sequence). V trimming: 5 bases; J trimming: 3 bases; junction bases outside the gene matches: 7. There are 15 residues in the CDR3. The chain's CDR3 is CASSPGGQSKNIQYF. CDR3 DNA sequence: TGTGCCAGTAGTCCAGGGGGACAGAGCAAAAACATTCAGTACTTC. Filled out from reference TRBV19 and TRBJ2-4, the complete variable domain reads DGGITQSPKYLFRKEGQNVTLSCEQNLNHDAMYWYRQDPGQGLRLIYYSQIVNDFQKGDIAEGYSVSREKKESFPLTVTSAQKNPTAFYLCASSPGGQSKNIQYFGAGTRLSVL.

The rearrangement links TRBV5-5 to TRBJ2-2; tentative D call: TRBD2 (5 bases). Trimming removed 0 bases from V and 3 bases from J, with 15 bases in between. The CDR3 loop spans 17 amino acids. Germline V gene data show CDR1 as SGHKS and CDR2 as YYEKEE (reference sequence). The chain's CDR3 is CASSLGAVGGDTGELFF. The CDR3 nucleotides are TGTGCCAGCAGCTTGGGGGCCGTTGGAGGTGACACCGGGGAGCTGTTTTTT.

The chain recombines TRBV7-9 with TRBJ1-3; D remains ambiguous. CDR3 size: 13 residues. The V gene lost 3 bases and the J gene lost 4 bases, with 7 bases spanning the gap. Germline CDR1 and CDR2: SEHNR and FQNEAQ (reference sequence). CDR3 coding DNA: TGTGCCAGCAGCTTGGCCACAGGAAACACCATATATTTT. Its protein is CASSLATGNTIYF. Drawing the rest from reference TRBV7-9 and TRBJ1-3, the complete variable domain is DTGVSQNPRHKITKRGQNVTFRCDPISEHNRLYWYRQTLGQGPEFLTYFQNEAQLEKSRLLSDRFSAERPKGSFSTLEIQRTEQGDSAMYLCASSLATGNTIYFGEGSWLTVV.

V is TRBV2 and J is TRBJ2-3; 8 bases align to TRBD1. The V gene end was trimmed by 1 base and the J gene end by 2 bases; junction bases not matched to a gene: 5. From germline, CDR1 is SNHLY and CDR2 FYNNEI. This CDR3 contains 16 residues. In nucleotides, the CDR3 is TGTGCCAGCAGTGAAGACTCGGGACAGGTCACAGATACGCAGTATTTT. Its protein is CASSEDSGQVTDTQYF.

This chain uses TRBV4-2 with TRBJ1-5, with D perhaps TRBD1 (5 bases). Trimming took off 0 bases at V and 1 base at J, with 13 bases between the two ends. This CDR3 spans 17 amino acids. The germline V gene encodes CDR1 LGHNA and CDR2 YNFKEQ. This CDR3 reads CASSQDGTGRSNQPQHF. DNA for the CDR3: TGTGCCAGCAGCCAAGATGGCACAGGACGAAGCAATCAGCCCCAGCATTTT.

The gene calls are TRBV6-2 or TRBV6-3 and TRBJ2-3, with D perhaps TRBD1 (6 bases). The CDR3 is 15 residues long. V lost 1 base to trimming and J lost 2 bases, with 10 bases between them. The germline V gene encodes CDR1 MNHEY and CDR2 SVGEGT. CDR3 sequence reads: CASSYLRTVTDTQYF. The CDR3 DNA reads TGTGCCAGCAGTTACTTACGGACAGTCACAGATACGCAGTATTTT.